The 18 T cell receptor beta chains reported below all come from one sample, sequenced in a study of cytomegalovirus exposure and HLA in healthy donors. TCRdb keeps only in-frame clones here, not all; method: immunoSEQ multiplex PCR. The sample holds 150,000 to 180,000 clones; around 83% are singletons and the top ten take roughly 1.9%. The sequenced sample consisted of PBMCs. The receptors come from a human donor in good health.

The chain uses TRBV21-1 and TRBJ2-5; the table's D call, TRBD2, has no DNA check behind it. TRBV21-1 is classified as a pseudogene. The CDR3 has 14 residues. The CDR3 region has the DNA TGTGCCAGCAGCAAAGGGAGGACTACAAGAGACCAGTACTTC. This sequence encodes CASSKGRTTRDQYF.

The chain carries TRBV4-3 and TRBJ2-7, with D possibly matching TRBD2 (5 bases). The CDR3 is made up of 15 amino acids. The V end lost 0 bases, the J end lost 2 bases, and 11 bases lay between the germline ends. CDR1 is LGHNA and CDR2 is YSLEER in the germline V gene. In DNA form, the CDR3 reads TGCGCCAGCAGCCAAGAACTTCCCGGGACCTACGAGCAGTACTTC. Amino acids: CASSQELPGTYEQYF.

CDR3: CASTSSQESSYEQYF. CDR3 DNA sequence: TGTGCCAGCACCAGCTCCCAGGAATCCTCCTACGAGCAGTACTTC. V and J are TRBV28 and TRBJ2-7; D gene unclear. In germline, CDR1 is MDHEN, CDR2 SYDVKM. V was trimmed by 7 bases and J by 0 bases, leaving 16 bases between them. There are 15 residues in the CDR3.

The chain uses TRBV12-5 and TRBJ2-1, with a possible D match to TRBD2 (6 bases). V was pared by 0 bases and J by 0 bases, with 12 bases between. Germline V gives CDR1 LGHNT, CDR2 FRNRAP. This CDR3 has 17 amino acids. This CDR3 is CASGLVGGIGSYNEQFF. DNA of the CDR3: TGTGCTAGTGGTTTGGTTGGAGGGATCGGCTCCTACAATGAGCAGTTCTTC. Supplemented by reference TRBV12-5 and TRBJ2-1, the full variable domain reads DARVTQTPRHKVTEMGQEVTMRCQPILGHNTVFWYRQTMMQGLELLAYFRNRAPLDDSGMPKDRFSAEMPDATLATLKIQPSEPRDSAVYFCASGLVGGIGSYNEQFFGPGTRLTVL.

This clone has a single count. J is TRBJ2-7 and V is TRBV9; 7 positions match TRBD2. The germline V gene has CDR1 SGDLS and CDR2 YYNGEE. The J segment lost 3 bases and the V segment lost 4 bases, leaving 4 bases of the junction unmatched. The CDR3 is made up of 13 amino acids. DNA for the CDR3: TGTGCCAGCAGCAGCGGGGCTTACTACGAGCAGTACTTC. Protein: CASSSGAYYEQYF.

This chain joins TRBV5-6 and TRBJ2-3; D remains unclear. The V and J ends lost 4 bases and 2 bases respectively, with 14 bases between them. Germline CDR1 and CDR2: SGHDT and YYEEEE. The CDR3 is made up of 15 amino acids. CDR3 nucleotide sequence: TGTGCCAGCAGCAAATTCGCGGCCCCCACAGATACGCAGTATTTT. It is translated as CASSKFAAPTDTQYF.

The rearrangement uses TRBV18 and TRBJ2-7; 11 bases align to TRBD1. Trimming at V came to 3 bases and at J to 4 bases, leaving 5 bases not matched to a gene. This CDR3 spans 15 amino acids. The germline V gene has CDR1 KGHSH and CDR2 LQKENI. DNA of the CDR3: TGTGCCAGCTCACCCCGGACAGGGGGCATTTACGAGCAGTACTTC. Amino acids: CASSPRTGGIYEQYF.

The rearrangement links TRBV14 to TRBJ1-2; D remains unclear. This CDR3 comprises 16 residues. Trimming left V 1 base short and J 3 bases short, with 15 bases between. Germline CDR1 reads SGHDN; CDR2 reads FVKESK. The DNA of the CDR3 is TGTGCCAGCAGCCAAGTCTCCGGGGTTGGGGACTATGGCTACACCTTC. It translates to CASSQVSGVGDYGYTF. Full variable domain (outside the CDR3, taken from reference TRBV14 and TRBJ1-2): EAGVTQFPSHSVIEKGQTVTLRCDPISGHDNLYWYRRVMGKEIKFLLHFVKESKQDESGMPNNRFLAERTGGTYSTLKVQPAELEDSGVYFCASSQVSGVGDYGYTFGSGTRLTVV.

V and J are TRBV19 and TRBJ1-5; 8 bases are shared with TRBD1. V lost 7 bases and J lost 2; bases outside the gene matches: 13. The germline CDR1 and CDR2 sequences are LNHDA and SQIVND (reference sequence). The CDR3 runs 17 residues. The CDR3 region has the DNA TGTGCCAGTACAAATACAGGGGGATTTTGGCGCAATCAGCCCCAGCATTTT. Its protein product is CASTNTGGFWRNQPQHF.

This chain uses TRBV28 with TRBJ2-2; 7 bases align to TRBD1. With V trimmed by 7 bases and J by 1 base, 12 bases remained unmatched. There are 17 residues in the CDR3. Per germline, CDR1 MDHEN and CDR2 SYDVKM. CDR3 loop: CASNIGTENKNTGELFF. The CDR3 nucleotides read TGTGCCAGCAATATAGGGACAGAAAATAAGAACACCGGGGAGCTGTTTTTT.

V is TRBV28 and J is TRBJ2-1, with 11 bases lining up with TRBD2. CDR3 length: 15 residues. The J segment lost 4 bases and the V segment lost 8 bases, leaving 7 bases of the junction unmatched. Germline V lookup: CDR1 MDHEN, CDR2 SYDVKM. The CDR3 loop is CASGVLAGGYNEQFF. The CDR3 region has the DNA TGTGCCAGCGGTGTATTAGCGGGAGGGTACAATGAGCAGTTCTTC.

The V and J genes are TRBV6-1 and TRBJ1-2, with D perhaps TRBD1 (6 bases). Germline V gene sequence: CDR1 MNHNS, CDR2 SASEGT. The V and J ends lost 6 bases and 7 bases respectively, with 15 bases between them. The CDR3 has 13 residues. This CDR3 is CASRQTGGGGYTF. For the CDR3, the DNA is TGTGCCAGCAGGCAGACAGGCGGGGGTGGCTACACCTTC.

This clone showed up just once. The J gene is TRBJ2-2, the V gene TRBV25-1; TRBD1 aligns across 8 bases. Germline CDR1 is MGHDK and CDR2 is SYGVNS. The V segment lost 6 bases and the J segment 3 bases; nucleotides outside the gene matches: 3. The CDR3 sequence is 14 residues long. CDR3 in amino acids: CASSQQGDTGELFF. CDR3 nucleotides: TGTGCCAGCAGCCAACAGGGGGACACCGGGGAGCTGTTTTTT.

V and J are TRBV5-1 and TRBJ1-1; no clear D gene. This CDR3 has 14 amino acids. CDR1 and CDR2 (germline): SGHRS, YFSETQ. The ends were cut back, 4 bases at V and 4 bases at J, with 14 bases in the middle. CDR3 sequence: CASSLDPSGTEAFF. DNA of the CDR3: TGCGCCAGCAGCCTAGACCCCTCCGGCACTGAAGCTTTCTTT.

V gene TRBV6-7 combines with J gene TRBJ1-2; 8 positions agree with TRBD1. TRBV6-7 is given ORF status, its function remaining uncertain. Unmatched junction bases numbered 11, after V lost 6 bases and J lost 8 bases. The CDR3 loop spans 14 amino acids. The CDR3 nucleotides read TGTGCCAGCAGCTCCCGAGGCAGGGGGCAGGGCTACACCTTC. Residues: CASSSRGRGQGYTF.

Here the CDR3 reads CASSYRSGGDTEAFF. The DNA of the CDR3 is TGTGCCAGCAGTTACAGGTCGGGAGGGGACACTGAAGCTTTCTTT. The chain has TRBV6-5 and TRBJ1-1; D is perhaps TRBD1 (5 bases). This CDR3 region has 15 residues. Trimming shortened V by 2 bases and J by 3 bases, and 13 bases separated the two germline ends. The germline CDR1 and CDR2 sequences are MNHEY and SVGAGI.

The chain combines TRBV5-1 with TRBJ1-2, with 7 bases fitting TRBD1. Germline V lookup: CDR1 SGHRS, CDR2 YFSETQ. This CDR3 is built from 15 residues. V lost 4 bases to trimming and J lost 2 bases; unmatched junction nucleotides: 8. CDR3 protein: CASSPATGQNYGYTF. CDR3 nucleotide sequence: TGCGCCAGCAGCCCAGCAACGGGACAGAACTATGGCTACACCTTC. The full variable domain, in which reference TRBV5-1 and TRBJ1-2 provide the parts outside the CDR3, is KAGVTQTPRYLIKTRGQQVTLSCSPISGHRSVSWYQQTPGQGLQFLFEYFSETQRNKGNFPGRFSGRQFSNSRSEMNVSTLELGDSALYLCASSPATGQNYGYTFGSGTRLTVV.

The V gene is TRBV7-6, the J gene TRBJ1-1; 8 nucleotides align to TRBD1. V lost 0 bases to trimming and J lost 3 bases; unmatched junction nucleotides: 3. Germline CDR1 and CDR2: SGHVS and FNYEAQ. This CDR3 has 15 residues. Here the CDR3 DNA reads TGTGCCAGCAGCTTAGCCCAGGGGGCTTACACTGAAGCTTTCTTT. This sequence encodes CASSLAQGAYTEAFF.